This T cell receptor (beta chain) stems from a study of T cells in Graves' hyperthyroidism and ophthalmopathy. Regarding the study as a whole: A model built on 13 V-J features separated ophthalmopathy from stable hyperthyroidism.

Concerning this clonotype itself: What it binds is not known.

Amplified TCR beta CDR3 regions came from RNA transcripts. When the TCR CDR3 underwent first-round RT-PCR, the HTBI primer set was used. Each CDR3 protein gets one entry after TCRdb re-called the multiplex PCR reads with MiXCR. The table records a few hundred thousand distinct CDR3 sequences, about 15% of them present only once. Trimming removed 6 bases at V and 1 base at J, with 10 bases between. CDR3 length: 15 residues. CDR1 is MNHNS, CDR2 SASEGT, per germline. The rearrangement uses TRBV6-1 and TRBJ2-6, with D maybe TRBD1 (5 bases). The sample comprised blood. This sequence originates from a woman aged 25 to 39 with Graves' hyperthyroidism. DNA for the CDR3: TGTGCCAGCAGCCGCGACAGTTCTGGGGCCAACGTCCTGACTTTC. It codes for CASSRDSSGANVLTF.